The text below deals with one T cell receptor beta chain. In the authors' methods: Estimated nucleated cell counts came from reference gene primer amplification. Libraries were prepared by immunoSEQ multiplex PCR; TCRdb keeps only in-frame clonotypes and omits some of them. V, J and clone size reflect that table, while D and trimming were determined from the DNA. The sample lists roughly 260,000 clones, approximately 90% occurring once. This sample stems from a study of blood T cell repertoires in COVID-19. The wider study: The origin of the acute and convalescent COVID-19 samples was the United States, Italy and Spain. The cDNA or gDNA used as material had been derived from T cells, B-cell-depleted T cells, or PBMCs.

V lost 3 bases to trimming and J lost 5 bases; unmatched junction nucleotides: 11. In germline, CDR1 is SGDLS, CDR2 YYNGEE. The CDR3 runs to 17 residues. The chain links TRBV9 to TRBJ2-1; 10 bases align to TRBD2. The sequenced sample consisted of peripheral blood. The sequence was collected from a woman aged 45-60 years who had recovered from COVID-19. CDR3 bases: TGTGCCAGCAGCGCTCAAACACTAGCGGGGCTTAACAATGAGCAGTTCTTC. Translation gives CASSAQTLAGLNNEQFF.